What follows describes a single TCR beta chain. Authors' processing steps: Reference gene primer amplification gave nucleated cell count estimates. TCRdb's copy holds only in-frame clones and misses some; the assay was immunoSEQ multiplex PCR. For V, J and clone size, that table is used; D and trimming come from the DNA. The sample records about 180,000 clones, 85% to 90% being singletons. The data were taken from a study of blood T cell repertoires in COVID-19. Study-level information: Specimens from acute and convalescent COVID-19 originated in the United States, Italy and Spain. Sample material is recorded as cDNA or gDNA derived from T cells, B-cell-depleted T cells, or PBMCs.

Germline CDR1 SEHNR, CDR2 FQNEAQ (reference sequence). The length of the CDR3 is 14 residues. The ends were cut back, 3 bases at V and 2 bases at J, with 9 bases in the middle. This rearrangement joins TRBV7-9 to TRBJ2-3; no firm D call. The receptor's source is a woman aged 25 to 39 with active or convalescent COVID-19. The sequencing input was peripheral blood. CDR3 nucleotides: TGTGCCAGCAGCTTCCCCTCCTACACAGATACGCAGTATTTT. Translating gives CASSFPSYTDTQYF.